The 20 T cell receptor beta chains below all came from one sample that was sequenced in a study of CD8 T cells in Susac syndrome. cDNA came from about 0.5 to 1 ug RNA primed by random hexamers. TCRdb used MiXCR to reprocess the immunoSEQ multiplex PCR reads, holding one entry per CDR3 protein. The sample includes approximately 260,000 distinct CDR3 sequences, 90% to 97% seen only once; the top ten take about 0.094%. Sequencing was done on a sample of CD4+ T cells from PBMCs. Receptors originate from a human donor with Susac syndrome.

The CDR3 region is CASSPRRGGRRDIQYF. The CDR3 coding sequence is TGTGCCAGCAGTCCCCGCCGGGGGGGGCGACGGGACATTCAGTACTTC. The chain recombines TRBV12-3 or TRBV12-4 with TRBJ2-4, with TRBD2 matching 8 bases. The CDR3 is made up of 16 amino acids. The J segment lost 8 bases and the V segment lost 5 bases, leaving 14 bases of the junction unmatched.

The gene calls are TRBV6-5 and TRBJ1-4; TRBD1 aligns across 11 bases. Trimming at V came to 5 bases and at J to 4 bases, leaving 3 bases not matched to a gene. Germline CDR1 and CDR2: MNHEY and SVGAGI. The CDR3 length is 15 residues. This CDR3 is CASSRGQGGNEKLFF. The CDR3 DNA reads TGTGCCAGCAGTAGGGGACAGGGGGGTAATGAAAAACTGTTTTTT.

The rearrangement joins TRBV5-1 to TRBJ2-5; the match to TRBD2 covers 7 bases. Germline loops: CDR1 SGHRS, CDR2 YFSETQ. The V segment lost 4 bases and the J segment 5 bases; nucleotides outside the gene matches: 11. This CDR3 has 15 amino acids. CDR3 nucleotides: TGCGCCAGCAGCATAGCCGGGACTACGGGCGAGACCCAGTACTTC. Protein: CASSIAGTTGETQYF.

The V call is TRBV7-6, the J call TRBJ2-2; D gene uncertain. CDR3 length: 13 amino acids. Germline CDR1 and CDR2: SGHVS and FNYEAQ. The V end was cut by 5 bases, the J end by 1 base, with 5 bases between. In nucleotides, the CDR3 is TGTGCCAGCAGCCTAATGAACACCGGGGAGCTGTTTTTT. Translation gives CASSLMNTGELFF.

CDR3 region: CASSWTHDEQFF. The CDR3 DNA reads as TGTGCCAGCAGCTGGACGCACGATGAGCAGTTCTTC. This chain joins TRBV9 and TRBJ2-1; D gene unclear. The CDR3 is made up of 12 amino acids. CDR1 and CDR2 (germline): SGDLS, YYNGEE. Trimming removed 4 bases from V and 8 bases from J, with 10 bases in between.

This chain joins TRBV9 and TRBJ1-1, with D unresolved. The CDR3 length is 14 residues. Trimming removed 0 bases at V and 1 base at J, with 7 bases between. Germline lookup yields CDR1 SGDLS and CDR2 YYNGEE. In DNA form, the CDR3 reads TGTGCCAGCAGCGTAGATCGGCGGAACACTGAAGCTTTCTTT. Amino acids: CASSVDRRNTEAFF. The full variable domain, its missing parts supplied by reference TRBV9 and TRBJ1-1, is DSGVTQTPKHLITATGQRVTLRCSPRSGDLSVYWYQQSLDQGLQFLIQYYNGEERAKGNILERFSAQQFPDLHSELNLSSLELGDSALYFCASSVDRRNTEAFFGQGTRLTVV.

V is TRBV20-1 and J is TRBJ2-1, with D possibly matching TRBD2 (5 bases). CDR3 length: 12 residues. The V end was cut by 1 base, the J end by 8 bases, with 9 bases between. The germline V gene has CDR1 DFQATT and CDR2 SNEGSKA (reference sequence). The CDR3 protein is CSARGRGDEQFF. The CDR3 nucleotides are TGCAGTGCTAGAGGCCGGGGTGATGAGCAGTTCTTC.

This chain links TRBV12-3 or TRBV12-4 with TRBJ2-5; 8 nucleotides line up with TRBD1. The CDR3 length is 14 residues. The V and J ends lost 1 base and 5 bases, in that order; junction bases with no gene match: 3. This CDR3 reads CASSLGTGLETQYF. Written as DNA, the CDR3 is TGTGCCAGCAGTTTAGGGACAGGGCTGGAGACCCAGTACTTC.

The V call is TRBV25-1, the J call TRBJ2-1; no firm D call. This CDR3 is built from 11 residues. V was clipped by 3 bases and J by 9 bases, with 6 bases between them. Germline V lookup: CDR1 MGHDK, CDR2 SYGVNS. CDR3 sequence (DNA): TGTGCCAGCAGTGAGGGTGGTGAGCAGTTCTTC. Protein: CASSEGGEQFF. The variable domain in full, with the rest retrieved from reference TRBV25-1 and TRBJ2-1, is EADIYQTPRYLVIGTGKKITLECSQTMGHDKMYWYQQDPGMELHLIHYSYGVNSTEKGDLSSESTVSRIRTEHFPLTLESARPSHTSQYLCASSEGGEQFFGPGTRLTVL.

The chain uses TRBV27 and TRBJ2-7, with D perhaps matching TRBD1 (5 bases). The CDR3 consists of 13 residues. Trimming took off 3 bases at V and 2 bases at J, with 8 bases between the two ends. The germline CDR1 and CDR2 sequences are MNHEY and SMNVEV (reference sequence). CDR3 DNA: TGTGCCAGCAGTTTTGACAGTACCTACGAGCAGTACTTC. It is translated as CASSFDSTYEQYF.

The gene calls are TRBV7-3 and TRBJ2-1, with D tentatively TRBD1 (5 bases). This CDR3 region has 13 residues. Germline V CDR1 and CDR2: SGHTA, FQGTGA. The ends were cut back, 2 bases at V and 8 bases at J, with 10 bases in the middle. DNA for the CDR3: TGTGCCAGCAGCTTACAGGGATACGATGAGCAGTTCTTC. Amino acids: CASSLQGYDEQFF.

CDR3 region: CSAPDYSGINYEQYF. The DNA for the CDR3 is TGCAGTGCACCGGACTATAGCGGGATTAACTACGAGCAGTACTTC. The chain links TRBV20-1 to TRBJ2-7, with TRBD2 identical over 8 bases. The V segment lost 6 bases and the J segment 3 bases; nucleotides outside the gene matches: 13. The CDR3 length is 15 residues. The V gene's germline CDR1 is DFQATT and CDR2 SNEGSKA (reference sequence).

The chain uses TRBV20-1 and TRBJ2-2; D is ambiguous. Per germline, CDR1 DFQATT and CDR2 SNEGSKA (reference sequence). Trimming removed 1 base from V and 4 bases from J, with 7 bases in between. The CDR3 runs to 13 residues. CDR3 protein: CSARAYVTGELFF. CDR3 nucleotide sequence: TGCAGTGCTAGAGCTTACGTCACCGGGGAGCTGTTTTTT.

The CDR3 coding sequence is TGTGCCAGCAGCAAGGGGACCCGACAAGAGACCCAGTACTTC. This codes for CASSKGTRQETQYF. The rearrangement uses TRBV11-3 and TRBJ2-5; either TRBD1 or TRBD2 may fit D (5 bases each). V was trimmed by 5 bases and J by 2 bases, leaving 12 bases between them. Looked up from germline, CDR1 is SGHNT and CDR2 is YENEEA. The CDR3 is 14 amino acids.

The J gene is TRBJ2-6, the V gene TRBV5-1, with 7 bases matching TRBD2. This CDR3 has 19 amino acids. Trimming took 1 base from V and 0 from J; bases not matched to a gene: 10. CDR1 SGHRS and CDR2 YFSETQ come from the germline V gene. CDR3 sequence (DNA): TGCGCCAGCAGCTTGAGTCGGGAGGAACCCTTCTCTGGGGCCAACGTCCTGACTTTC. Amino acid sequence: CASSLSREEPFSGANVLTF.

This clonotype showed up just once. V gene TRBV20-1 combines with J gene TRBJ2-1, with 8 bases lining up with TRBD2. The CDR3 totals 15 residues. V shed 4 bases and J 5 bases; nucleotides not matched to a gene: 10. The germline gives CDR1 DFQATT, CDR2 SNEGSKA (reference sequence). In nucleotides, the CDR3 is TGCAGTGCTAAAGAGGGTAGCGGGGTCGACAATGAGCAGTTCTTC. This gives the protein CSAKEGSGVDNEQFF.

The chain employs TRBV12-3 or TRBV12-4 and TRBJ1-1; TRBD1 agrees at 9 bases. J gave up 2 bases and V 6 bases, and 7 bases lay outside the gene matches. The CDR3 runs 15 residues. The CDR3 is CASRAGTGFNTEAFF. The DNA of the CDR3 is TGTGCCAGCAGAGCGGGGACAGGGTTCAACACTGAAGCTTTCTTT.

J is TRBJ2-7 and V is TRBV23-1; the D gene is possibly TRBD2 (6 bases). TRBV23-1 is labeled an ORF, and its function is uncertain. The CDR3 runs to 12 residues. V lost 7 bases and J 4 bases, leaving 11 bases between the germline ends. CDR3 region: CASTIGGYEQYF. As DNA, the CDR3 is TGCGCCAGCACCATTGGGGGGTACGAGCAGTACTTC.

The V and J genes are TRBV3-1 and TRBJ1-1, with a possible D match to TRBD1 (6 bases). The ends were cut back, 4 bases at V and 1 base at J, with 13 bases in the middle. This CDR3 comprises 15 residues. Germline assignment: CDR1 LGHDT and CDR2 YNNKEL (reference sequence). The CDR3, as DNA: TGTGCCAGCAGCCCCAGGGGCGCGCCGAACACTGAAGCTTTCTTT. Translated, it gives CASSPRGAPNTEAFF.

The chain couples TRBV24-1 to TRBJ2-1, with D perhaps TRBD2 (5 bases). The germline gives CDR1 KGHDR, CDR2 SFDVKD. Trimming stripped 2 bases from V and 4 bases from J, with 14 bases between. The CDR3 totals 16 residues. The DNA for the CDR3 is TGTGCCACCAGTGATTCCAGTGGAGGTTGGTACAATGAGCAGTTCTTC. As protein: CATSDSSGGWYNEQFF.